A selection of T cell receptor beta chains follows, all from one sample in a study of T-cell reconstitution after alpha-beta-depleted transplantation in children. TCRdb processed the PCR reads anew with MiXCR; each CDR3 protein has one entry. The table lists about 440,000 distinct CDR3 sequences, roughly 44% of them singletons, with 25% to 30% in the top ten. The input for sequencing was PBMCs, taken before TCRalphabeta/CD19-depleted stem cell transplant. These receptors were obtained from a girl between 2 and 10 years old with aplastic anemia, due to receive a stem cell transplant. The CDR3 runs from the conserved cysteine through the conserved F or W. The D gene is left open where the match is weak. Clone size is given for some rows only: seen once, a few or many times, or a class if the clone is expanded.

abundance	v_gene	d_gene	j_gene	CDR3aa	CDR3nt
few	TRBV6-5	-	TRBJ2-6	CASSYRGPGANVLTF	TGTGCCAGCAGTTACAGGGGCCCTGGGGCCAACGTCCTGACTTTC
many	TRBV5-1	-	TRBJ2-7	CASSLEGDLGIYEQYF	TGCGCCAGCAGCTTGGAAGGGGATCTGGGGATCTACGAGCAGTACTTC
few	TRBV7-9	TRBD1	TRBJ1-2	CASSPTQGVDYGYTF	TGTGCCAGCAGCCCCACCCAGGGGGTAGACTATGGCTACACCTTC
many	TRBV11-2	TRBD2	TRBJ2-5	CASSPKESSGSRETQYF	TGTGCCAGCAGCCCCAAAGAAAGTAGCGGGAGTCGGGAGACCCAGTACTTC
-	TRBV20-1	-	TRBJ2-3	CSGGRGPTDTQYF	TGCAGTGGGGGTCGTGGTCCCACAGATACGCAGTATTTT
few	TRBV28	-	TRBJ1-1	CASSLEQGATEAFF	TGTGCCAGCAGTCTCGAACAGGGTGCAACTGAAGCTTTCTTT
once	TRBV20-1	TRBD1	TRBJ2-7	CSASDDRGWYEQYF	TGCAGTGCTAGTGATGACAGGGGGTGGTACGAGCAGTACTTC
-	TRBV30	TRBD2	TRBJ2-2	CAWKSQREGLTGELFF	TGTGCCTGGAAGAGCCAGCGGGAGGGCCTTACCGGGGAGCTGTTTTTT
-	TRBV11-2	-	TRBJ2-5	CASSTRGALGGQETQYF	TGTGCCAGCAGCACCAGGGGGGCCCTAGGTGGCCAAGAGACCCAGTACTTC
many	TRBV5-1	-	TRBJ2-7	CASSLRTARSSYEQYF	TGCGCCAGCAGCTTAAGGACAGCCAGGAGCTCCTACGAGCAGTACTTC
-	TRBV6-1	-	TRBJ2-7	CASGGWYEQYF	TGTGCCAGCGGGGGGTGGTACGAGCAGTACTTC
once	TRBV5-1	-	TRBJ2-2	CASSPKGGPRELFF	TGCGCCAGCAGCCCTAAAGGAGGGCCCCGGGAGCTGTTTTTT
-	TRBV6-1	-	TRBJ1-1	CASREKLYRESGRAFF	TGTGCCAGCAGGGAAAAGCTCTACAGGGAATCCGGGAGAGCTTTCTTT
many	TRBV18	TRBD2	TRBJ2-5	CASSASGRSGETQYF	TGTGCCAGCTCAGCGAGCGGGAGGTCTGGAGAGACCCAGTACTTC
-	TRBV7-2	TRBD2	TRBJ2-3	CASSPEAGGGRDTQYF	TGTGCCAGCAGCCCGGAAGCGGGGGGCGGTAGAGATACGCAGTATTTT
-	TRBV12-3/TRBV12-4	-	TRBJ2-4	CASSPMQAHSNIQYF	TGTGCCAGCAGCCCCATGCAGGCCCATTCAAACATTCAGTACTTC
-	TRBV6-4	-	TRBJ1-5	CASSDSERFDQPQHF	TGTGCCAGCAGTGACTCGGAAAGGTTCGATCAGCCCCAGCATTTT
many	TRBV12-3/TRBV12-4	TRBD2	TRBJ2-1	CASSSGTSRSEQFF	TGTGCCAGCAGTTCCGGGACTAGCCGGAGTGAGCAGTTCTTC
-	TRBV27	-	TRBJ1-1	CASKKGNTEAFF	TGTGCCAGCAAGAAGGGGAACACTGAAGCTTTCTTT
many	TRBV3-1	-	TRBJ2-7	CASSQVSRSYEQYF	TGTGCCAGCAGCCAAGTGTCTCGCTCCTACGAGCAGTACTTC
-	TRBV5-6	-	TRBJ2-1	CASSPFAATYNEQFF	TGTGCCAGCAGCCCGTTTGCAGCGACCTACAATGAGCAGTTCTTC
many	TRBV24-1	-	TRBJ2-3	CATSSGADTQYF	TGTGCCACCAGCTCAGGGGCAGATACGCAGTATTTT
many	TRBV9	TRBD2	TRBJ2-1	CASSVRTSGYNEQFF	TGTGCCAGCAGCGTAAGGACTAGCGGATACAATGAGCAGTTCTTC
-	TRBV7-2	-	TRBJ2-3	CASSLASSPLADTQYF	TGTGCCAGCAGCTTAGCGTCTAGCCCTCTCGCGGATACGCAGTATTTT
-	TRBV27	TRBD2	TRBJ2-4	CASSFSGWGEAKNIQYF	TGTGCCAGCAGTTTTAGCGGGTGGGGTGAGGCCAAAAACATTCAGTACTTC
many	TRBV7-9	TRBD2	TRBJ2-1	CASSDPAGDSQGNEQFF	TGTGCCAGCAGCGACCCAGCGGGAGATAGTCAAGGCAATGAGCAGTTCTTC
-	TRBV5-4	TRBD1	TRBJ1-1	CASTTGGSLNTEALF	TGTGCCAGCACCACAGGGGGCTCATTGAACACTGAAGCTTTGTTT
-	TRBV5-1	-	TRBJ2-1	CASSIVSSNEQFF	TGCGCCAGCAGCATAGTTTCTAGCAATGAGCAGTTCTTC
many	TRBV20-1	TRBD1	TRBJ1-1	CSARDRRRGNTEAFF	TGCAGTGCCAGGGACAGAAGGAGGGGGAACACTGAAGCTTTCTTT
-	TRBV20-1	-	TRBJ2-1	CSARDPRSSYNEQFF	TGCAGTGCTAGAGATCCTAGAAGCTCCTACAATGAGCAGTTCTTC
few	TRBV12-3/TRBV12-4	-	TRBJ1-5	CASSLQPNQPQHF	TGTGCCAGCAGTTTACAGCCTAATCAGCCCCAGCATTTT
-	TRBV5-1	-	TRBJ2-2	CASSNRAGELFF	TGCGCCAGCAGCAACCGGGCCGGGGAGCTGTTTTTT
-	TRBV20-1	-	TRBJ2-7	CSARVRKYEQYF	TGCAGTGCTAGAGTTCGCAAATACGAGCAGTACTTC
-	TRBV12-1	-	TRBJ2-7	CASSFELVTGAYEQYF	TGTGCCAGCAGCTTTGAGCTTGTCACCGGCGCCTACGAGCAGTACTTC
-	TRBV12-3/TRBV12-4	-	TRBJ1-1	CASSLDWVNTEAFF	TGTGCCAGCAGTTTAGACTGGGTGAACACTGAAGCTTTCTTT
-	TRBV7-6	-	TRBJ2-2	CASSLVWSRELFF	TGTGCCAGCAGCTTAGTATGGAGTCGGGAGCTGTTTTTT
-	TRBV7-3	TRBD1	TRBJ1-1	CASSPGGVSAFF	TGTGCCAGCAGCCCAGGGGGCGTGAGTGCTTTCTTT
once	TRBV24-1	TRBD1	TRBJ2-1	CATSDSPGQGDNEQFF	TGTGCCACCAGTGACTCTCCGGGACAGGGGGACAATGAGCAGTTCTTC
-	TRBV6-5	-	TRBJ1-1	CASSYTAGDTEAFF	TGTGCCAGCAGTTATACTGCGGGCGACACTGAAGCTTTCTTT
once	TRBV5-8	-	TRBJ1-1	CASSLAWAEAFF	TGTGCCAGCAGCTTGGCCTGGGCCGAAGCTTTCTTT
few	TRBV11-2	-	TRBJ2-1	CASSLRVLSSYNEQFF	TGTGCCAGCAGCCTCCGCGTCCTGAGCTCCTACAATGAGCAGTTCTTC